The following is a T cell receptor (beta chain) sequence with its context. Germline values: CDR1 SEHNR, CDR2 FQNEAQ (reference sequence). Trimming shortened V by 8 bases and J by 1 base, and 21 bases separated the two germline ends. The CDR3 runs 17 residues. Random hexamers primed reverse transcription of 0.5 to 1 ug RNA. TCRdb ran MiXCR on the immunoSEQ multiplex PCR reads and lists one entry per CDR3 protein. The sample records some 130,000 distinct CDR3 sequences, under 95% being singletons. The data stem from a study of CD8 T cells in Susac syndrome. This receptor was obtained from a human donor with multiple sclerosis. This chain links TRBV7-9 with TRBJ2-1; D is undetermined. The sequenced material came from CD8+ T cells from PBMCs. CDR3 in DNA: TGTGCCAGCTCGTGGACGGGTTTAATAAGGTCCTACAATGAGCAGTTCTTC. As protein: CASSWTGLIRSYNEQFF.